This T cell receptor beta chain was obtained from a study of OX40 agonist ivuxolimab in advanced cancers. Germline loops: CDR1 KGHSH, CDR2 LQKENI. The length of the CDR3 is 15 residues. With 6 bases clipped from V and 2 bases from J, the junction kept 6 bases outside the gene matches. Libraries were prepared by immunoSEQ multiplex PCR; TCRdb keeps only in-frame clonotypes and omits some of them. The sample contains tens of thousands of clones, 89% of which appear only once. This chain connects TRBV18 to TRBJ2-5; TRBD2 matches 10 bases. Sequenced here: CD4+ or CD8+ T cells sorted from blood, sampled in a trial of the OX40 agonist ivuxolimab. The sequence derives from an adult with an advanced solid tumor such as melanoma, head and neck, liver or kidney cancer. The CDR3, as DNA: TGTGCCAGCTCCATTGGACTAGCGGCACAAGAGACCCAGTACTTC. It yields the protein CASSIGLAAQETQYF.